This entry lists 13 T cell receptor beta chains sequenced from one sample in a study of Ad26.COV2.S vaccination and SARS-CoV-2 variants. Treatment noted: roughly 19 received Ad26.COV2.S at low or high dose, single or two shots; 5 received placebo; per-sample allocation not given. Sampling was done on day 63 after the first vaccine or placebo injection. Using immunoSEQ multiplex PCR, the repertoire was profiled, and TCRdb retains in-frame clones only, with some absent. The table records hundreds of thousands of clones, 70% to 90% of them present only once. This material consisted of peripheral blood, taken in a trial of Ad26.COV2.S vaccine versus placebo. These receptors all stem from a person aged 18 to 59 who received the Ad26.COV2.S COVID-19 vaccine or a placebo.

The chain joins TRBV10-3 to TRBJ2-1; 7 bases fit TRBD2. This CDR3 region has 16 residues. From germline, CDR1 is ENHRY and CDR2 SYGVKD. V shed 7 bases and J 7 bases; nucleotides not matched to a gene: 16. This CDR3 reads CAITASGAHGVNEQFF. In DNA form, the CDR3 reads TGTGCCATCACCGCTAGCGGAGCCCACGGGGTTAATGAGCAGTTCTTC.

Only one count was recorded for this clone. The chain couples TRBV3-1 (or the pseudogene TRBV3-2) to TRBJ1-2, with D unresolved. Trimming removed 1 base from V and 8 bases from J, with 17 bases in between. The CDR3 is 15 amino acids. Germline CDR1 LGHDT, CDR2 YNNKEL (reference sequence). DNA of the CDR3: TGTGCCAGCAGCCAAGTTCCCAGGAGCCCCCTGGGCTACACCTTC. It encodes CASSQVPRSPLGYTF.

The chain employs TRBV28 and TRBJ1-2, with 9 positions matching TRBD1. J was trimmed by 1 base and V by 5 bases; bases with no gene match: 8. The CDR3 has 16 amino acids. CDR1 MDHEN and CDR2 SYDVKM come from the germline V gene. The CDR3 sequence: CASSPRAGQGNYGYTF. The CDR3 DNA reads TGTGCCAGCAGTCCCCGGGCGGGACAGGGTAACTATGGCTACACCTTC.

This chain uses TRBV6-5 with TRBJ2-1; maybe TRBD1 (5 bases). The CDR3 consists of 16 residues. V was shortened by 0 bases and J by 4 bases, with 13 bases between the two germline ends. Germline assignment: CDR1 MNHEY and CDR2 SVGAGI. The CDR3 region has the DNA TGTGCCAGCAGTTACTCGAGCGTTAGGGGTTACAATGAGCAGTTCTTC. This sequence encodes CASSYSSVRGYNEQFF.

This clone was counted between two and nine times. The rearrangement links TRBV27 to TRBJ2-5; 7 bases align to TRBD2. The CDR3 covers 17 residues. The germline V gene encodes CDR1 MNHEY and CDR2 SMNVEV (reference sequence). V was pared by 6 bases and J by 0 bases, with 13 bases of the junction left unmatched. The CDR3 coding sequence is TGTGCCAGCAGCCCCCTCACAGCGGGGCTGTACCAAGAGACCCAGTACTTC. This encodes CASSPLTAGLYQETQYF.

The chain has TRBV18 and TRBJ1-6, with 7 bases that match TRBD1. Germline V gene lookup returns CDR1 KGHSH and CDR2 LQKENI. The CDR3 is 16 amino acids. V was pared by 4 bases and J by 4 bases, with 7 bases of the junction left unmatched. The CDR3 nucleotides read TGTGCCAGCTCACTCACAGGGGACCTGTATAATTCACCCCTCCACTTT. Amino acid sequence: CASSLTGDLYNSPLHF.

V and J are TRBV3-1 (or the pseudogene TRBV3-2) and TRBJ1-4; TRBD1 matches 8 bases. The J segment lost 4 bases and the V segment lost 1 base, leaving 2 bases of the junction unmatched. The germline CDR1 and CDR2 sequences are LGHDT and YNNKEL (reference sequence). The CDR3 spans 15 residues. CDR3 nucleotides: TGTGCCAGCAGCCAAGCGGGGACAGGTAATGAAAAACTGTTTTTT. Protein product: CASSQAGTGNEKLFF.

The chain uses TRBV2 and TRBJ1-4; D not certain. V lost 10 bases, J lost 0 bases, and 9 bases lay in between. Germline CDR1 SNHLY, CDR2 FYNNEI. This CDR3 is built from 13 residues. The DNA of the CDR3 is TGTGCCACCTCGAACCCAACTAATGAAAAACTGTTTTTT. Residues: CATSNPTNEKLFF.

The chain employs TRBV6-5 and TRBJ1-1, with D possibly being TRBD1 (5 bases). The CDR3 extends over 16 amino acids. Trimming left V 0 bases short and J 0 bases short, with 11 bases between. Per the germline V gene, CDR1 is MNHEY and CDR2 is SVGAGI. CDR3 nucleotide sequence: TGTGCCAGCAGTTACTCGTTGGGGCTGCTGAACACTGAAGCTTTCTTT. Protein: CASSYSLGLLNTEAFF.

The chain uses TRBV4-1 and TRBJ1-1; D call uncertain. Trimming removed 0 bases at V and 3 bases at J, with 5 bases between. CDR1 and CDR2 from the germline V gene are MGHRA and YSYEKL. CDR3 length: 13 amino acids. The CDR3 region is CASSQDHYTEAFF. The CDR3 nucleotides read TGCGCCAGCAGCCAAGATCATTACACTGAAGCTTTCTTT.

This chain connects TRBV30 to TRBJ2-1, with 10 bases aligning to TRBD2. The V gene end was trimmed by 6 bases and the J gene end by 2 bases; junction bases not matched to a gene: 13. This CDR3 has 17 residues. Germline V gene sequence: CDR1 GTSNPN, CDR2 SVGIG (reference sequence). In DNA, the CDR3 is TGTGCCTGCTTTCTAGCGGGAGAATCAGTTGCCTACAATGAGCAGTTCTTC. This gives the protein CACFLAGESVAYNEQFF.

The chain uses TRBV7-2 and TRBJ1-1; tentative D call: TRBD1 (5 bases). Germline CDR1 and CDR2: SGHTA and FQGNSA. The V end lost 5 bases, the J end lost 1 base, and 11 bases lay between the germline ends. The CDR3 covers 14 residues. CDR3 sequence (DNA): TGTGCCAGCAGCCCACGGGACGGGAACACTGAAGCTTTCTTT. Residues: CASSPRDGNTEAFF.

The chain is built from TRBV2 and TRBJ2-7; 10 positions agree with TRBD2. CDR1 and CDR2 from the germline V gene are SNHLY and FYNNEI. Trimming took 5 bases from V and 1 from J; bases not matched to a gene: 5. This CDR3 region has 15 residues. CDR3 in DNA: TGTGCCAGCAGTCTCGGACTAGCGGCTTCCTACGAGCAGTACTTC. Its translation is CASSLGLAASYEQYF.